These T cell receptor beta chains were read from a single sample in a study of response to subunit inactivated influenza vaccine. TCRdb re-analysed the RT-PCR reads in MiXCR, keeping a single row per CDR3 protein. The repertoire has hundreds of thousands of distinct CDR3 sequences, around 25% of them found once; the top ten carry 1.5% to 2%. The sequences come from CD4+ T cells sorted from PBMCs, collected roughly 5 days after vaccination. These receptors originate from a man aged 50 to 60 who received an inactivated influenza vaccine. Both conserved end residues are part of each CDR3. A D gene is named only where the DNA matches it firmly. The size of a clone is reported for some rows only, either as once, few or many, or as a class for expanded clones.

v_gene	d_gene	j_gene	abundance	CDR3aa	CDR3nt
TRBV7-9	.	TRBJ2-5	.	CASSLGSTVETQYF	TGTGCCAGCAGCTTAGGGTCGACAGTCGAGACCCAGTACTTC
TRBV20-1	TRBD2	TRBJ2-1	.	CSARPGTRGGREQFF	TGCAGTGCTAGACCTGGGACTAGAGGGGGACGGGAGCAGTTCTTC
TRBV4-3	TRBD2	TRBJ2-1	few	CASSSGLAAYNEQFF	TGCGCCAGCAGCTCGGGACTAGCGGCCTACAATGAGCAGTTCTTC
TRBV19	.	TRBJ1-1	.	CASSRKTGFNTEAFF	TGTGCCAGTAGTAGAAAAACAGGGTTCAACACTGAAGCTTTCTTT
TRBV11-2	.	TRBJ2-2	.	CASSHYSGPRLRTGELFF	TGTGCCAGCAGCCATTATTCAGGGCCTCGGCTGAGAACCGGGGAGCTGTTTTTT
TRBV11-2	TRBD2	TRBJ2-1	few	CASSLGLANNEQFF	TGTGCCAGCAGCTTAGGACTAGCGAACAATGAGCAGTTCTTC
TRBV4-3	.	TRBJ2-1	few	CASSQDSSRGVPFF	TGCGCCAGCAGCCAAGATTCTAGTCGCGGAGTCCCGTTCTTC
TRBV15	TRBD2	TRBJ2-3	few	CATSRGGSGSGRTDTQYF	TGTGCCACCAGCAGAGGGGGGTCAGGTAGCGGGAGGACAGATACGCAGTATTTT
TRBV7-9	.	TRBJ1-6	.	CASSRAGAGYNSPLHF	TGTGCCAGCAGCCGCGCGGGGGCAGGATATAATTCACCCCTCCACTTT
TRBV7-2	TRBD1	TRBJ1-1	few	CASSLVWTGGNTEAFF	TGTGCCAGCAGCTTAGTGTGGACAGGGGGTAACACTGAAGCTTTCTTT
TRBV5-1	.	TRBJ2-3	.	CASSLARSFTDTQYF	TGCGCCAGCAGCTTGGCCCGGTCTTTCACAGATACGCAGTATTTT
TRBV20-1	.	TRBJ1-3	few	CSARQSGNTIYF	TGCAGTGCTAGACAGTCTGGAAACACCATATATTTT
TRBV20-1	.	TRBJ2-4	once	CSANVAVAKNIQYF	TGCAGTGCTAATGTAGCGGTAGCCAAAAACATTCAGTACTTC
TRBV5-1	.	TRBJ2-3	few	CASSLVVQSSTDTQYF	TGCGCCAGCAGCTTGGTTGTACAGTCTAGCACAGATACGCAGTATTTT
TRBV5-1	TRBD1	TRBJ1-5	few	CASSVDTGVPYSNQPQHF	TGCGCCAGCAGCGTCGACACAGGGGTCCCTTATAGCAATCAGCCCCAGCATTTT
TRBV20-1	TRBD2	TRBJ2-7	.	CSAYGRASQYF	TGCAGTGCTTACGGGAGGGCTTCGCAGTACTTC
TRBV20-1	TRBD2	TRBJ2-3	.	CSATGTSGITDTQYF	TGCAGTGCCACCGGGACTAGCGGGATCACAGATACGCAGTATTTT
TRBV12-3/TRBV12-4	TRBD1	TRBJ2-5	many	CASSSGQQETQYF	TGTGCCAGCAGCTCGGGACAGCAAGAGACCCAGTACTTC
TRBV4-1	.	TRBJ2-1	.	CASSQPVGRGVYNEQFF	TGCGCCAGCAGCCAGCCAGTGGGGAGGGGGGTCTACAATGAGCAGTTCTTC
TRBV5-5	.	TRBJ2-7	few	CASSLRGAAQIYEQYF	TGTGCCAGCAGCTTAAGAGGGGCGGCACAGATCTACGAGCAGTACTTC
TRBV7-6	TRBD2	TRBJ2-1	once	CASSPYGRAYNEQFF	TGTGCCAGCAGCCCGTACGGGAGGGCCTACAATGAGCAGTTCTTC
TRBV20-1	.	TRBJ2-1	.	CSADKKDYEQFF	TGCAGTGCGGACAAGAAAGACTATGAGCAGTTCTTC
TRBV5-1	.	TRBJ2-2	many	CASSSNTGELFF	TGCGCCAGCAGTTCGAACACCGGGGAGCTGTTTTTT
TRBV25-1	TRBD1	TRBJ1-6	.	CASSVRDRGSPLHF	TGTGCCAGCAGTGTCCGGGACAGGGGTTCACCCCTCCACTTT
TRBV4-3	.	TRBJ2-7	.	CASSQDRTGPGGEQYF	TGCGCCAGCAGCCAAGATCGAACAGGGCCCGGAGGGGAGCAGTACTTC
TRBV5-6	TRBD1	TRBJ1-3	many	CASSFGTGSGNTIYF	TGTGCCAGCAGCTTCGGGACAGGGTCTGGAAACACCATATATTTT
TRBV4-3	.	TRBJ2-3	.	CASSQDIGHEDTQYF	TGCGCCAGCAGCCAAGATATCGGGCACGAAGATACGCAGTATTTT
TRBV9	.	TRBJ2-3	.	CASPPSTDTQYF	TGTGCCAGCCCCCCTAGCACAGATACGCAGTATTTT
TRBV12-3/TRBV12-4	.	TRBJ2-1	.	CASSLGSAGQYNEQFF	TGTGCCAGCAGTTTAGGTAGTGCAGGGCAGTACAATGAGCAGTTCTTC
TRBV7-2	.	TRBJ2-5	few	CASSLVDTPETQYF	TGTGCCAGCAGCTTAGTGGACACCCCGGAGACCCAGTACTTC
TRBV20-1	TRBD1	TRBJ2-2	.	CSARQPETGLTGELFF	TGCAGTGCTAGGCAGCCCGAGACAGGGCTCACCGGGGAGCTGTTTTTT
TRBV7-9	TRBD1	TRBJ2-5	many	CASSPGTEETQYF	TGTGCCAGCAGCCCTGGGACAGAAGAGACCCAGTACTTC
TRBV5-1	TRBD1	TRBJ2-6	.	CASSNGQGTSGANVLTF	TGCGCCAGCAGCAACGGACAGGGGACCTCTGGGGCCAACGTCCTGACTTTC
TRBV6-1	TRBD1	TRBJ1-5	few	CASSGTGGGQPQHF	TGTGCCAGCAGTGGAACAGGGGGAGGTCAGCCCCAGCATTTT
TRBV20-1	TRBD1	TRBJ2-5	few	CSAAGTEKETQYF	TGCAGTGCGGCCGGGACAGAAAAAGAGACCCAGTACTTC
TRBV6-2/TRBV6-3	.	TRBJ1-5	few	CASSYFAYSNQPQHF	TGTGCCAGCAGTTATTTCGCGTATAGCAATCAGCCCCAGCATTTT
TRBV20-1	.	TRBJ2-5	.	CSARRWDIQETQYF	TGCAGTGCTAGAAGATGGGACATCCAAGAGACCCAGTACTTC
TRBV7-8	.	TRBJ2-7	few	CASSSRQALGSGEQYF	TGTGCCAGCAGCTCAAGACAGGCCCTGGGGTCGGGGGAGCAGTACTTC
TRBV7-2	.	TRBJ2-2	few	CASSLTPGLTGELFF	TGTGCCAGCAGCTTAACCCCGGGACTCACCGGGGAGCTGTTTTTT
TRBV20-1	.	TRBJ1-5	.	CSARGSRNQPQHF	TGCAGTGCTAGGGGCAGCCGCAATCAGCCCCAGCATTTT
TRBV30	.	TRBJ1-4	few	CAWSVQGEKLFF	TGTGCCTGGAGTGTCCAGGGGGAAAAACTGTTTTTT
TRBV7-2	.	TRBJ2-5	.	CASSSPPLASETQYF	TGTGCCAGCAGCTCCCCCCCTCTAGCATCAGAGACCCAGTACTTC
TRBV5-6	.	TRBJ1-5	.	CASSSQGLNQPQHF	TGTGCCAGCAGTTCTCAGGGTTTGAATCAGCCCCAGCATTTT
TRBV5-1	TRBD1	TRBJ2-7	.	CASSSTGGADEQYF	TGCGCCAGCAGCTCCACAGGGGGCGCGGACGAGCAGTACTTC
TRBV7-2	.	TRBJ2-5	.	CASSLSRDMETQYF	TGTGCCAGCAGCTTATCGAGGGATATGGAGACCCAGTACTTC
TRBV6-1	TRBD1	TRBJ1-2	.	CASVGQAGYGYTF	TGTGCCAGCGTAGGACAGGCGGGGTATGGCTACACCTTC
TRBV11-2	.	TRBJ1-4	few	CASTPGGLTNEKLFF	TGTGCCAGCACCCCGGGGGGCTTAACTAATGAAAAACTGTTTTTT
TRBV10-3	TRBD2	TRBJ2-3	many	CAISDRLLAVVSTDTQYF	TGTGCCATCAGTGATCGTCTGCTAGCGGTTGTTAGCACAGATACGCAGTATTTT
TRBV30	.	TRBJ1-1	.	CAWSKANTEAFF	TGTGCCTGGAGTAAGGCCAACACTGAAGCTTTCTTT
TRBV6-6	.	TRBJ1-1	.	CASSGGGGTEAFF	TGTGCCAGCAGTGGGGGAGGAGGCACTGAAGCTTTCTTT
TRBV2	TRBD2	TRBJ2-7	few	CASSETSGRYEQYF	TGTGCCAGCAGTGAGACTAGCGGGCGCTACGAGCAGTACTTC
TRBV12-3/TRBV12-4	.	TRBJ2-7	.	CASSFGTREQYF	TGTGCCAGCAGTTTCGGTACGCGCGAGCAGTACTTC
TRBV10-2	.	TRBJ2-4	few	CASSEPGVAKNIQYF	TGCGCCAGCAGTGAGCCAGGGGTAGCCAAAAACATTCAGTACTTC
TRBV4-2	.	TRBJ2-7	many	CASSQEAAGQTHEQYF	TGTGCCAGCAGTCAAGAAGCGGCGGGACAGACCCACGAGCAGTACTTC
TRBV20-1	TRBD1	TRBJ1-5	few	CSATRTGSNQPQHF	TGCAGTGCTACCCGGACAGGGAGCAATCAGCCCCAGCATTTT
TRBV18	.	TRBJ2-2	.	CASSPMSSTGELFF	TGTGCCAGCTCACCCATGAGCAGCACCGGGGAGCTGTTTTTT
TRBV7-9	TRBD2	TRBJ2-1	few	CASSLLAGGPIDEQFF	TGTGCCAGCAGCTTACTAGCGGGGGGCCCGATCGATGAGCAGTTCTTC